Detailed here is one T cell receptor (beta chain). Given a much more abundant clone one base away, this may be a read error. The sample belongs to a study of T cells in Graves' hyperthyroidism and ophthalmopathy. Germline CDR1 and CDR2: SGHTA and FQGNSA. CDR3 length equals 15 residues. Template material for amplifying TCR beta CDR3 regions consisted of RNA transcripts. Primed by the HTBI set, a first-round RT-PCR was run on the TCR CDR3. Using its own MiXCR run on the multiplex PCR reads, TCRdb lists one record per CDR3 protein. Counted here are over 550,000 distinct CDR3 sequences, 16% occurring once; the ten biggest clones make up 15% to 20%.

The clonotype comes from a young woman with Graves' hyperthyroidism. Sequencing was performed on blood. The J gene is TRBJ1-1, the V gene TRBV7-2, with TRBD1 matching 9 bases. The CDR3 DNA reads TGTGCCAGCAGCTTGACAGGGGGAAGTTATACTGAAGATTTCTTT. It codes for CASSLTGGSYTEDFF.